The 7 T cell receptor beta chains below come from one sample, sequenced in a study of somatic mutations in cytotoxic T cells in rheumatoid arthritis. Produced via immunoSEQ multiplex PCR; TCRdb's table is partial and in-frame only. The profile shows about 17,000 clones, approximately 82% of them singletons. The specimen sequenced was CD8+ T cells sorted from blood. The receptor set was obtained from an adult with rheumatoid arthritis.

V is TRBV4-1 and J is TRBJ2-1, with a possible D match to TRBD1 (5 bases). Germline values: CDR1 MGHRA, CDR2 YSYEKL. Trimming left V 3 bases short and J 4 bases short, with 10 bases between. The CDR3 length is 14 residues. The CDR3: CASSHADSYNEQFF. CDR3 DNA sequence: TGCGCCAGCAGCCACGCAGACAGTTACAATGAGCAGTTCTTC.

V gene TRBV27 combines with J gene TRBJ2-1; 9 bases fit TRBD1. Germline loops: CDR1 MNHEY, CDR2 SMNVEV (reference sequence). The V and J ends lost 4 bases and 5 bases, in that order; junction bases with no gene match: 3. This CDR3 is 14 amino acids long. CDR3 region: CASSWDRDDNEQFF. Here the CDR3 DNA reads TGTGCCAGCAGTTGGGACAGGGACGACAATGAGCAGTTCTTC.

V usage is TRBV27 and J usage is TRBJ1-1; 8 positions agree with TRBD1. The V gene's germline CDR1 is MNHEY and CDR2 SMNVEV (reference sequence). The CDR3 contains 13 residues. J gave up 11 bases and V 4 bases, and 9 bases lay outside the gene matches. The CDR3 sequence: CASSSQGARVAFF. CDR3 in DNA: TGTGCCAGCAGTTCCCAGGGGGCGCGTGTTGCTTTCTTT.

The chain employs TRBV4-1 and TRBJ2-7, with 8 bases aligning to TRBD1. The germline gives CDR1 MGHRA, CDR2 YSYEKL. The V segment lost 4 bases and the J segment 3 bases; nucleotides outside the gene matches: 8. The CDR3 has 15 residues. DNA for the CDR3: TGCGCCAGCAGCCCTACGCCGGGACAGGTCTACGAGCAGTACTTC. Translated, it gives CASSPTPGQVYEQYF.

This chain joins TRBV27 and TRBJ1-5, with D possibly TRBD1 on 5 matching bases. V was cut by 5 bases and J by 6 bases, with 14 bases left in between. Looked up from germline, CDR1 is MNHEY and CDR2 is SMNVEV (reference sequence). The CDR3 has 14 amino acids. DNA of the CDR3: TGTGCCAGCAGTGTGGGACTTCGTCGTCAGCCCCAGCATTTT. Protein: CASSVGLRRQPQHF.

The V and J genes are TRBV6-5 and TRBJ1-1, with no clear D. Germline CDR1 is MNHEY and CDR2 is SVGAGI. The CDR3 consists of 16 residues. Trimming shortened V by 0 bases and J by 2 bases, and 13 bases separated the two germline ends. The CDR3 DNA reads as TGTGCCAGCAGTTACTCGATACTGGGGATTAACACTGAAGCTTTCTTT. This encodes CASSYSILGINTEAFF.

The rearrangement joins TRBV11-2 to TRBJ2-5; D remains unclear. There are 15 residues in the CDR3. Trimming took 4 bases from V and 0 from J, leaving 12 bases between them. Germline V CDR1 and CDR2: SGHAT, FQNNGV. The CDR3, as DNA: TGTGCCAGCAGCTCGCTGTTGCGGTACCAAGAGACCCAGTACTTC. It yields the protein CASSSLLRYQETQYF.